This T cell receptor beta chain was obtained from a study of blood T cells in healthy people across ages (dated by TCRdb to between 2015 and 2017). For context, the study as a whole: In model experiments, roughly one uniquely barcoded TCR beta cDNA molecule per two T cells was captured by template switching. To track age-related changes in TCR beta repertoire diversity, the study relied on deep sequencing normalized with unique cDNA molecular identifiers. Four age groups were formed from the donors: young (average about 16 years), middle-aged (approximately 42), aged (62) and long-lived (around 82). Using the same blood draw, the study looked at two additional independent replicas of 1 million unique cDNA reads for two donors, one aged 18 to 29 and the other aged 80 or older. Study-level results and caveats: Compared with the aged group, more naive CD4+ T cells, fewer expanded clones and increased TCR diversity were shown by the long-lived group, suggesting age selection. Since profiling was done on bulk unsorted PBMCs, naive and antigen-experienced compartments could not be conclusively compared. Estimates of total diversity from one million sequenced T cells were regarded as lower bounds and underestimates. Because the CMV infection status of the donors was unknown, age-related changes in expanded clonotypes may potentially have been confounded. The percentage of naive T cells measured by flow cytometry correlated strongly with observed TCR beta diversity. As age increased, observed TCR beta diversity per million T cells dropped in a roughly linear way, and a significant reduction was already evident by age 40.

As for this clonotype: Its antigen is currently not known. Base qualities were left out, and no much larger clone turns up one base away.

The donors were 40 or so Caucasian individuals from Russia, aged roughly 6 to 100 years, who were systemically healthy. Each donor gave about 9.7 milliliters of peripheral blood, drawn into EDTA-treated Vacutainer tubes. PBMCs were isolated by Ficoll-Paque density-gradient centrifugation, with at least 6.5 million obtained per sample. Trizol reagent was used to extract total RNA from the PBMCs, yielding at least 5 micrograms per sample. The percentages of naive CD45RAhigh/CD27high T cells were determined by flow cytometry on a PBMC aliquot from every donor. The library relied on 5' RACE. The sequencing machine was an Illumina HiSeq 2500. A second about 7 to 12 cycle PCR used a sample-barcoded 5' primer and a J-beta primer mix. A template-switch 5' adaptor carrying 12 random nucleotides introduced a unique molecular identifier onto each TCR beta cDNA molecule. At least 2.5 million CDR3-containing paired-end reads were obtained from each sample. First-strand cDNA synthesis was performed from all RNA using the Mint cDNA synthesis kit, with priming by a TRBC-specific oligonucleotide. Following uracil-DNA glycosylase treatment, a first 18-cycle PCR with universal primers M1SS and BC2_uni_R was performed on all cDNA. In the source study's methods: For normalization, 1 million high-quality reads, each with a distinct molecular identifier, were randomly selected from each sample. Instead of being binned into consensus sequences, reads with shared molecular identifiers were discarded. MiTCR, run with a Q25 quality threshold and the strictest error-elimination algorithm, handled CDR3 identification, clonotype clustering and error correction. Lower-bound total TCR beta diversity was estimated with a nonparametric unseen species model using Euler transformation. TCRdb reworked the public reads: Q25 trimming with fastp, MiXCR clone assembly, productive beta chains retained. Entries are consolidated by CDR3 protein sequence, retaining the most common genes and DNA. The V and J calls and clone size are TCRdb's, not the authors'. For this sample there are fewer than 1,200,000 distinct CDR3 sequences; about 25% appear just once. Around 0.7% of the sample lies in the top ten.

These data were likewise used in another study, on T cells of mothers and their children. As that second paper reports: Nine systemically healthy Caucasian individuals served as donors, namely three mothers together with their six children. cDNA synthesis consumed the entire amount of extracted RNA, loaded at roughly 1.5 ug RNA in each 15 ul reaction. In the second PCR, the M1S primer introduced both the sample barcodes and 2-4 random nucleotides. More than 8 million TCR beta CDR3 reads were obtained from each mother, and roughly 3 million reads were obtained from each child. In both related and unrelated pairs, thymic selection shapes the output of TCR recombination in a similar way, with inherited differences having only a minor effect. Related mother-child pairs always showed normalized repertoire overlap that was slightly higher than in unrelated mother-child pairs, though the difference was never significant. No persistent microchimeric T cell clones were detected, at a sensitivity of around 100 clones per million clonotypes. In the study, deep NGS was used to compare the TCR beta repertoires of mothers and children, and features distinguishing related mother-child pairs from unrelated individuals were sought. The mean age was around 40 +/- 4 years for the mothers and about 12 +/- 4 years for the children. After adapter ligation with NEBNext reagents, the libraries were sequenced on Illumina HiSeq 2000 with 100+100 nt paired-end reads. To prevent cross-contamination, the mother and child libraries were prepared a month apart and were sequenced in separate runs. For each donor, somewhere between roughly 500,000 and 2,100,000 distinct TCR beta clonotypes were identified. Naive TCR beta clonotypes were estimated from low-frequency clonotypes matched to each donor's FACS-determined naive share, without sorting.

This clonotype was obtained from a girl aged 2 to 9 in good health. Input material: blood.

The sequence in DNA is TGTGCCAGCCTACGGCGCTCCTACAATGAGCAGTTCTTC. Translation gives CASLRRSYNEQFF. Here the chain combines TRBV2 and TRBJ2-1, with no D gene named confidently. CDR1 and CDR2 are drawn from the germline V gene: SNHLY, FYNNEI. V loses 8 bases, J loses 0 bases, and the germline ends lie 8 bases apart. The cysteine opens and the phenylalanine closes a CDR3 of 13 amino acids. Only the CDR3 part of the read is kept: 39 bases, read in frame from the first base.